The clone carrying this TCR beta chain was detected only a few times. Trimming removed 5 bases from V and 7 bases from J; junction bases left unmatched: 10. The V gene's germline CDR1 is SEHNR and CDR2 FQNEAQ (reference sequence). The CDR3 has 16 residues. Profiled with immunoSEQ multiplex PCR; TCRdb holds only in-frame clones, not every one. This sample has 29,000 or so clones, with approximately 81% found just once. Indicated time point: peripheral blood 6 weeks after treatment start. This record belongs to a study of PD-L1 blockade in urothelial cancer. The starting material was PBMCs, obtained around atezolizumab (anti-PD-L1) treatment. The receptor was isolated from a man aged 65-85 years with urothelial cancer. The J gene is TRBJ2-7, the V gene TRBV7-9; 14 nucleotides align to TRBD2. The CDR3 coding sequence is TGTGCCAGCAGCCTGGGACTAGCGGGAGTATCGCTTGAGCAGTACTTC. Translation: CASSLGLAGVSLEQYF.